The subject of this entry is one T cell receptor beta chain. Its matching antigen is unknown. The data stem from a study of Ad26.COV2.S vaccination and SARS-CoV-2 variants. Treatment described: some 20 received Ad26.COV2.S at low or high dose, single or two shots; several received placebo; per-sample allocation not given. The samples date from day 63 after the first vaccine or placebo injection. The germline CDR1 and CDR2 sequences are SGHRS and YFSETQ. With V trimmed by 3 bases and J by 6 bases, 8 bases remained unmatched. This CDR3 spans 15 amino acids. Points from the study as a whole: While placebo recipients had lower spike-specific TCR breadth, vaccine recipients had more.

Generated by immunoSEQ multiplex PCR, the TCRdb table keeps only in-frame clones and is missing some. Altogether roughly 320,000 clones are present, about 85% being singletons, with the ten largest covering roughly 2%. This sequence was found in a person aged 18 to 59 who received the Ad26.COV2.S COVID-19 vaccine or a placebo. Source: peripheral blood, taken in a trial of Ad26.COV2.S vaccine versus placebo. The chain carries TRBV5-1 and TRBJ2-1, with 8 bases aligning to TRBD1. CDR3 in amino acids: CASSSKTGVPNEQFF. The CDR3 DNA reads TGCGCCAGCAGCTCAAAGACAGGGGTTCCCAATGAGCAGTTCTTC.